These 26 T cell receptor beta chains share one sample of origin, sequenced in a study of identical twins. TCRdb re-analysed the 5' RACE reads in MiXCR, keeping a single row per CDR3 protein. This table has approximately 410,000 distinct CDR3 sequences, roughly 20% appearing once. Sequencing was performed on naive T cells sorted from blood. These receptors all stem from a man between 50 and 59 years old in good health.

The chain recombines TRBV4-3 with TRBJ2-3, with TRBD2 matching over 8 bases. The length of the CDR3 is 15 residues. V was clipped by 4 bases and J by 2 bases; unmatched bases: 5. Germline V CDR1 and CDR2: LGHNA, YSLEER. CDR3 amino acids: CASSPRGGDTDTQYF. The CDR3 DNA reads TGCGCCAGCAGCCCCCGGGGGGGGGACACAGATACGCAGTATTTT.

This chain connects TRBV6-2 or TRBV6-3 to TRBJ2-7; D unclear. The CDR3 loop spans 16 amino acids. Per the germline V gene, CDR1 is MNHEY and CDR2 is SVGEGT. Trimming took off 0 bases at V and 3 bases at J, with 15 bases between the two ends. The DNA for the CDR3 is TGTGCCAGCAGTTACTCGCCTGGCGAGACCTTCTACGAGCAGTACTTC. It codes for CASSYSPGETFYEQYF.

Details on this clonotype: Being one base from a much bigger clone, this may be a read error. The CDR3 DNA reads TGCAGTGGCGGGCCTACGGGAACAGGTACGCAGTATTTT. Amino acids: CSGGPTGTGTQYF. The V gene is TRBV20-1, the J gene TRBJ2-3; perhaps D is TRBD1 or TRBD2 (5 bases each). The germline V gene encodes CDR1 DFQATT and CDR2 SNEGSKA (reference sequence). This CDR3 is built from 13 residues.

This clonotype has ten or more counts. DNA for the CDR3: TGTGCCAGCAGTTTTAGGAATACGCAGTATTTT. This encodes CASSFRNTQYF. V and J are TRBV12-3 or TRBV12-4 and TRBJ2-3; no clear D. The CDR3 consists of 11 residues. Deletions cut 3 bases from V and 7 bases from J, with 5 bases between.

Ten or more counts support this clonotype. The DNA is left out, because the CDR3 cannot be placed on it with certainty; the CDR3 is given as TCRdb lists it. This chain links TRBV20-1 with TRBJ2-2; the table assigns TRBD1, which was not confirmed against the DNA. Germline V gene sequence: CDR1 DFQATT, CDR2 SNEGSKA (reference sequence). The CDR3 region is 19 residues in length, termini included. The CDR3 sequence is CSAIEGTGGRIRTPGSCFF.

This chain links TRBV25-1 with TRBJ1-1, with D tentatively TRBD1 (6 bases). Germline CDR1 MGHDK, CDR2 SYGVNS. Trimming shortened V by 5 bases and J by 4 bases, and 17 bases separated the two germline ends. The CDR3 is 15 amino acids. DNA for the CDR3: TGTGCCAGCAGTTCCAACAGGGTTAGGACCACTGAAGCTTTCTTT. Translating it yields CASSSNRVRTTEAFF.

This clonotype was seen only a few times. CDR3 region: CASSKGQGVRTEAFF. The CDR3 DNA sequence: TGTGCCAGCAGCAAGGGACAGGGGGTTCGGACTGAAGCTTTCTTT. The chain joins TRBV7-9 to TRBJ1-1; the match to TRBD1 covers 11 bases. The CDR3 runs 15 residues. V lost 5 bases and J lost 5; bases outside the gene matches: 7. In germline, CDR1 is SEHNR, CDR2 FQNEAQ (reference sequence).

Comments on this clonotype: Since a much larger clone is just one base distant, this may be a read error. The genes are TRBV11-2 and TRBJ2-1; a possible D gene is TRBD1 (5 bases). This CDR3 region has 13 residues. Germline loops: CDR1 SGHAT, CDR2 FQNNGV. CDR3 nucleotides: TGTGCCAGCAGCTTAGACAGGGTCGGTGAGCCGTTCTTC. Encoded protein: CASSLDRVGEPFF.

This clonotype has a handful of counts. The rearrangement uses TRBV5-1 and TRBJ2-7; 10 nucleotides align to TRBD1. The V segment lost 4 bases and the J segment 3 bases; nucleotides outside the gene matches: 7. Germline lookup yields CDR1 SGHRS and CDR2 YFSETQ. The length of the CDR3 is 15 residues. In DNA form, the CDR3 reads TGCGCCAGCAGCCCGATAGGGACAGGGGACTACGAGCAGTACTTC. Amino acid sequence: CASSPIGTGDYEQYF.

The chain couples TRBV7-8 to TRBJ1-4; D is unresolved. The V end lost 0 bases, the J end lost 7 bases, and 9 bases lay between the germline ends. The CDR3 runs to 14 residues. CDR1 and CDR2 (germline): SGHVS, FQNEAQ. As DNA, the CDR3 is TGTGCCAGCAGCTTAGCGCGCGGGAGTGAAAAACTGTTTTTT. This sequence encodes CASSLARGSEKLFF.

The chain has TRBV6-2 or TRBV6-3 and TRBJ2-1; 9 positions match TRBD2. This CDR3 contains 14 residues. J lost 9 bases, V lost 0 bases, and 3 bases had no gene match. The germline V gene has CDR1 MNHEY and CDR2 SVGEGT. The CDR3 is CASSYSGLASEQFF. CDR3 bases: TGTGCCAGCAGTTACTCGGGACTAGCTAGTGAGCAGTTCTTC.

This clonotype was counted many times. The rearrangement links TRBV29-1 to TRBJ2-3; 8 bases align to TRBD2. The V and J ends lost 2 bases and 1 base, in that order; junction bases with no gene match: 14. The CDR3 length is 18 residues. The germline gives CDR1 SQVTM, CDR2 ANQGSEA. Here the CDR3 reads CSVEPRAGERMGTDTQYF. Here the CDR3 DNA reads TGCAGCGTTGAACCTCGAGCGGGAGAAAGGATGGGCACAGATACGCAGTATTTT.

The rearrangement uses TRBV9 and TRBJ2-3; tentatively, D is TRBD2 (5 bases). Germline V gene lookup returns CDR1 SGDLS and CDR2 YYNGEE. CDR3 length: 14 residues. Trimming took 3 bases from V and 3 from J, leaving 11 bases between them. The CDR3 sequence: CASSAERLTDTQYF. CDR3 DNA sequence: TGTGCCAGCAGCGCTGAGCGGTTGACAGATACGCAGTATTTT. Using reference TRBV9 and TRBJ2-3 for the parts outside the CDR3, the full variable domain is DSGVTQTPKHLITATGQRVTLRCSPRSGDLSVYWYQQSLDQGLQFLIQYYNGEERAKGNILERFSAQQFPDLHSELNLSSLELGDSALYFCASSAERLTDTQYFGPGTRLTVL.

The sample holds many counts of this clonotype. The gene calls are TRBV7-6 and TRBJ2-1; 8 bases align to TRBD2. The CDR3 contains 17 residues. Germline CDR1 reads SGHVS; CDR2 reads FNYEAQ. The V and J ends lost 5 bases and 0 bases, in that order; junction bases with no gene match: 9. The CDR3 spells CASSPATSVLSYNEQFF. CDR3 coding DNA: TGTGCCAGCAGCCCGGCGACTAGCGTTCTCTCCTACAATGAGCAGTTCTTC.

This clonotype was seen a few times. The chain employs TRBV18 and TRBJ2-7; perhaps TRBD2 as D (6 bases). Germline CDR1 is KGHSH and CDR2 is LQKENI. The germline V and J ends were trimmed by 3 bases and 6 bases, with 15 bases remaining between them. The CDR3 contains 14 residues. The DNA of the CDR3 is TGTGCCAGCTCACCCATCGTTAGGAGGGCCGAGCAGTACTTC. Protein sequence: CASSPIVRRAEQYF.

The table lists this clonotype with many counts. The rearrangement links TRBV10-3 to TRBJ2-2, with D possibly TRBD2 on 6 matching bases. The CDR3 runs to 14 residues. Germline CDR1 ENHRY, CDR2 SYGVKD. Trimming left V 7 bases short and J 8 bases short, with 17 bases between. The CDR3, as DNA: TGTGCCATCACTCCGACTAGTCTCACGGGGGAGCTGTTTTTT. This codes for CAITPTSLTGELFF.

This clonotype has just a few counts. The chain couples TRBV27 to TRBJ2-1; TRBD1 aligns across 7 bases. From germline, CDR1 is MNHEY and CDR2 SMNVEV (reference sequence). This CDR3 contains 15 residues. The ends lost 4 bases at V and 9 bases at J; junction bases unmatched: 12. CDR3 nucleotides: TGTGCCAGCAGTTCCTCGGGACAGCACTATGGTGAGCAGTTCTTC. Its translation: CASSSSGQHYGEQFF.

The rearrangement links TRBV20-1 to TRBJ2-7; D tentatively fits TRBD1 or TRBD2 (6 bases each). CDR3 length: 14 amino acids. Trimming stripped 5 bases from V and 6 bases from J, with 20 bases between. CDR1 DFQATT and CDR2 SNEGSKA come from the germline V gene (reference sequence). The CDR3 coding sequence is TGCAGTGCTGACGACAGGACTAACGACTTCGAGCAGTACTTC. Encoded protein: CSADDRTNDFEQYF.

Only a few counts were recorded for this clonotype. This chain links TRBV25-1 with TRBJ1-6; D is unresolved. Germline V CDR1 and CDR2: MGHDK, SYGVNS. Trimming stripped 3 bases from V and 3 bases from J, with 6 bases between. The CDR3 covers 14 residues. For the CDR3, the DNA is TGTGCCAGCAGTGATGGCATCTATAATTCACCCCTCCACTTT. Translation gives CASSDGIYNSPLHF.

Ten or more counts support this clonotype. The V gene is TRBV4-3, the J gene TRBJ2-1, with D possibly being TRBD1 or TRBD2 (5 bases each). Trimming took 3 bases from V and 0 from J, leaving 12 bases between them. Germline V gene lookup returns CDR1 LGHNA and CDR2 YSLEER. This CDR3 has 16 amino acids. The CDR3 here is CASSQGTARSYNEQFF. The CDR3, as DNA: TGCGCCAGCAGCCAGGGGACGGCACGCTCCTACAATGAGCAGTTCTTC.

This clonotype came up a few times. The J gene is TRBJ2-5, the V gene TRBV7-2, with D possibly TRBD2 on 5 matching bases. The CDR3 has 16 amino acids. V dropped 5 bases and J dropped 1 base, with 17 bases sitting between them. Germline V lookup: CDR1 SGHTA, CDR2 FQGNSA. The CDR3 here is CASSHGLPNFQETQYF. Written as DNA, the CDR3 is TGTGCCAGCAGCCATGGACTGCCCAACTTCCAAGAGACCCAGTACTTC. The full variable domain, completed using reference TRBV7-2 and TRBJ2-5, is GAGVSQSPSNKVTEKGKDVELRCDPISGHTALYWYRQSLGQGLEFLIYFQGNSAPDKSGLPSDRFSAERTGGSVSTLTIQRTQQEDSAVYLCASSHGLPNFQETQYFGPGTRLLVL.

This chain uses TRBV6-1 with TRBJ1-2; possible D gene TRBD1, 6 bases. The ends were cut back, 6 bases at V and 4 bases at J, with 12 bases in the middle. This CDR3 is built from 13 residues. In germline, CDR1 is MNHNS, CDR2 SASEGT. As DNA, the CDR3 is TGTGCCAGCAGGGGCCAGGGGACCTATGGCTACACCTTC. This sequence encodes CASRGQGTYGYTF.

The rearrangement links TRBV4-1 to TRBJ1-1; D not resolved. V lost 1 base and J lost 1, with 7 bases in between. The germline V gene has CDR1 MGHRA and CDR2 YSYEKL. CDR3 length equals 14 residues. CDR3 amino acids: CASSQVQQNTEAFF. As DNA, the CDR3 is TGCGCCAGCAGCCAAGTGCAGCAGAACACTGAAGCTTTCTTT.

In its sample, this clonotype was seen many times. CDR3 coding DNA: TGCAGTGCTGTCGTAGCGGGGCGACTCTACGAGCAGTACTTC. Protein: CSAVVAGRLYEQYF. This chain links TRBV20-1 with TRBJ2-7; TRBD2 matches at 8 bases. The CDR3 has 14 amino acids. J lost 3 bases, V lost 5 bases, and 9 bases had no gene match. The germline V gene has CDR1 DFQATT and CDR2 SNEGSKA (reference sequence).

This clonotype was observed a few times. The chain couples TRBV4-2 to TRBJ2-5; D ambiguous. Trimming shortened V by 0 bases and J by 2 bases, and 16 bases separated the two germline ends. The CDR3 totals 17 residues. Germline V lookup: CDR1 LGHNA, CDR2 YNFKEQ. This chain's CDR3 is CASSQEVANFIQETQYF. Written as DNA, the CDR3 is TGTGCCAGCAGCCAAGAGGTCGCCAACTTCATACAAGAGACCCAGTACTTC.

This clonotype was counted many times. DNA of the CDR3: TGCAGTGCACATAGCGGGACCAGCTCCTACAATGAGCAGTTCTTC. This encodes CSAHSGTSSYNEQFF. This rearrangement joins TRBV20-1 to TRBJ2-1; 8 bases match TRBD2. CDR1 and CDR2 from the germline V gene are DFQATT and SNEGSKA (reference sequence). CDR3 length: 15 residues. V dropped 6 bases and J dropped 0; count of bases not matched to a gene: 7.